The clone carrying this T cell receptor (beta chain) was detected a few times. The data belong to a study of regulatory T cells in long-lasting Graves disease. The time point was: newly diagnosed GD, antithyroid drugs for less than 3 months. Extracted RNA from PBMCs served as the source of the TCR library. Construction of the TCR beta libraries employed iRepertoire HTBI primers in conjunction with Arm-PCR of CDR3 regions. TCRdb reprocessed the multiplex PCR reads via MiXCR and lists one record per CDR3 protein. The sample has 550,000 or so distinct CDR3 sequences, 12% seen once. The junction had 8 bases not matched to a gene; V was cut back by 7 bases and J by 5 bases. The CDR3 is made up of 14 amino acids. CDR1 is SNHLY and CDR2 is FYNNEI in the germline V gene. A further study also used this sample, focusing on T cells in Graves' hyperthyroidism and ophthalmopathy. That paper adds: It was uncontrolled infection, other autoimmune disease, pregnancy or lactation that excluded patients.

This sample comprised peripheral blood mononuclear cells (PBMCs), obtained at new diagnosis, from a patient treated with antithyroid drugs. This receptor was taken from a woman aged 25-40 years with Graves disease. This chain links TRBV2 with TRBJ2-7, with 10 bases matching TRBD1. The CDR3 here is CASTTGTGAHEQYF. The CDR3 DNA is TGTGCCAGCACTACCGGGACAGGGGCACACGAGCAGTACTTC. The full variable domain, completed using reference TRBV2 and TRBJ2-7, is EPEVTQTPSHQVTQMGQEVILRCVPISNHLYFYWYRQILGQKVEFLVSFYNNEISEKSEIFDDQFSVERPDGSNFTLKIRSTKLEDSAMYFCASTTGTGAHEQYFGPGTRLTVT.